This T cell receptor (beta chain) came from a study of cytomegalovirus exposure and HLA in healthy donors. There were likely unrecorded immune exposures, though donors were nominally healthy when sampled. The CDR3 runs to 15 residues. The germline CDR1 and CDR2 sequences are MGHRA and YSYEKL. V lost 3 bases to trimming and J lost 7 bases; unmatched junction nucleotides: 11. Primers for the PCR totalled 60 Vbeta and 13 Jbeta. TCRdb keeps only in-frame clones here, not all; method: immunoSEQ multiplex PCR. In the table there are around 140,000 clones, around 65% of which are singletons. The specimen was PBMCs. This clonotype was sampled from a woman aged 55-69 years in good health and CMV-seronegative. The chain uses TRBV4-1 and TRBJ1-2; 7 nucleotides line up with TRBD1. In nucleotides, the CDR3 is TGCGCCAGCAGCCAGATGGGACGGCAGGGGGGTGGCTACACCTTC. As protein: CASSQMGRQGGGYTF.